The subject of this entry is one T cell receptor (beta chain). Its matching antigen is unknown. Arm-PCR with iRepertoire HTBI primers amplified the CDR3 regions for these TCR beta libraries. One entry per CDR3 protein results from TCRdb running MiXCR on the multiplex PCR reads. This table has approximately 350,000 distinct CDR3 sequences, 20% to 25% appearing once. This record comes from a study of regulatory T cells in long-lasting Graves disease. As to time point: persistent/refractory GD, antithyroid drugs over 5 years with positive TRAb. Making the TCR library involved RNA that had been extracted from PBMCs. Whole-study findings and limits: Because few samples were included, accuracy may have been lower.

Sequenced material: peripheral blood mononuclear cells (PBMCs), taken when the disease was refractory, from a patient treated with antithyroid drugs. The source is a middle-aged woman with Graves disease.

CDR3 residues: CASSEGVTYGQETQYF. CDR3 DNA sequence: TGTGCCAGCAGTGAAGGCGTGACATACGGACAAGAGACCCAGTACTTC. V is TRBV25-1 and J is TRBJ2-5; unclear D gene. Germline assignment: CDR1 MGHDK and CDR2 SYGVNS. This CDR3 comprises 16 residues. Trimming left V 2 bases short and J 2 bases short, with 15 bases between.